This TCR beta chain was retrieved from a study of CD8+ T cells in alopecia areata. Looking at the study overall: Treated patients were given oral tofacitinib, which was dosed at 5 to 10 mg twice daily. General study findings and limits: The study also sequences resident alphabeta T cells of normal skin in scalp samples.

V was pared by 2 bases and J by 7 bases, with 6 bases between. The V gene's germline CDR1 is GTSNPN and CDR2 SVGIG (reference sequence). The CDR3 has 11 amino acids. This clone has more than one count but fewer than ten. Its target is not known. Patients with alopecia areata provided lesional scalp punch biopsies as well as peripheral blood. RNA was isolated and reverse transcribed to cDNA, the sequencing template. Assay: immunoSEQ multiplex PCR; the TCRdb copy retains only in-frame clones and omits some. The sample includes some 180,000 clones, roughly 60% of them seen just once. The TCR originated in a human donor with alopecia areata. The chain combines TRBV30 with TRBJ2-1; D possibly matches TRBD1 or TRBD2 (5 bases each). The sample in question was CD4+ T cells sorted from blood, obtained at week 0. In DNA, the CDR3 is TGTGCCTGGAGTTGGGGGAATGAGCAGTTCTTC. It codes for CAWSWGNEQFF.